Below, 7 T cell receptor beta chains from the same sample are listed, as sequenced in a study of cytomegalovirus exposure and HLA in healthy donors. Primers included in the PCR were 60 Vbeta and 13 Jbeta primers. Generated by immunoSEQ multiplex PCR, the TCRdb table keeps only in-frame clones and is missing some. The data hold around 130,000 clones, with approximately 82% observed a single time. Input material: PBMCs. These receptor sequences come from a boy aged 2 to 10 in good health and CMV-seronegative.

The chain's CDR3 is CASSPFRDRARQTEAFF. As DNA, the CDR3 is TGTGCCAGTAGTCCGTTCAGGGACAGGGCACGACAAACTGAAGCTTTCTTT. This chain joins TRBV19 and TRBJ1-1, with TRBD1 matching 9 bases. The CDR3 consists of 17 residues. Germline CDR1 and CDR2: LNHDA and SQIVND (reference sequence). With V trimmed by 5 bases and J by 5 bases, 15 bases remained unmatched.

This clone was detected a few times. This chain uses TRBV27 with TRBJ1-2, with unresolved D. V was clipped by 9 bases and J by 5 bases, with 19 bases between them. There are 14 residues in the CDR3. CDR1 MNHEY and CDR2 SMNVEV come from the germline V gene (reference sequence). In nucleotides, the CDR3 is TGTGCCAGTGGGCAGTATCCTCGACGATATGGCTACACCTTC. This encodes CASGQYPRRYGYTF.

The chain joins TRBV19 to TRBJ1-3; D perhaps matches TRBD1 (6 bases). CDR1 LNHDA and CDR2 SQIVND come from the germline V gene (reference sequence). V lost 2 bases to trimming and J lost 4 bases, with 9 bases between them. CDR3 length equals 14 residues. The CDR3 DNA reads as TGTGCCAGTAGTATACAGGGGAACGGAAACACCATATATTTT. It codes for CASSIQGNGNTIYF.

The chain has TRBV5-6 and TRBJ2-1; 9 nucleotides align to TRBD2. Germline V lookup: CDR1 SGHDT, CDR2 YYEEEE. This CDR3 is built from 13 residues. The V segment lost 1 base and the J segment 7 bases; nucleotides outside the gene matches: 0. This CDR3 is CASSLTSGNEQFF. The DNA for the CDR3 is TGTGCCAGCAGCTTGACTAGCGGGAATGAGCAGTTCTTC.

The rearrangement uses TRBV6-5 and TRBJ2-7; possibly TRBD1 for D (5 bases). V lost 0 bases and J lost 3, with 15 bases in between. CDR1 is MNHEY and CDR2 is SVGAGI in the germline V gene. CDR3 size: 16 residues. DNA for the CDR3: TGTGCCAGCAGTTACTCCGCAGGGAAATCCTTCTACGAGCAGTACTTC. Translating gives CASSYSAGKSFYEQYF.

The J gene is TRBJ1-4, the V gene TRBV11-2, with a tentative D call TRBD1 (6 bases). V dropped 4 bases and J dropped 8 bases, with 23 bases sitting between them. The CDR3 is made up of 17 amino acids. Germline V gene data show CDR1 as SGHAT and CDR2 as FQNNGV. The CDR3 region is CASSYPPFGGLGEKLFF. The CDR3 coding sequence is TGTGCCAGCAGCTACCCCCCGTTCGGGGGGCTGGGAGAAAAACTGTTTTTT.

The V call is TRBV29-1, the J call TRBJ1-2; the D gene is possibly TRBD1 (5 bases). The CDR3 sequence is 15 residues long. V was cut by 0 bases and J by 6 bases, with 17 bases left in between. Germline V lookup: CDR1 SQVTM, CDR2 ANQGSEA. In DNA form, the CDR3 reads TGCAGCGTTGAAGATCAAGACCGGCAGGGTGATGGCTACACCTTC. Translated, it gives CSVEDQDRQGDGYTF.